In this sample, the clone carrying this T cell receptor (beta chain) turned up once. The antigen remains undetermined. This record comes from a study of T cell responses to AZD1222 COVID-19 vaccine. Regarding the study as a whole: Among spike-specific TCRs, nearly half reportedly target unmutated variant regions.

V lost 4 bases, J lost 6 bases, and 8 bases stayed unmatched. There are 15 residues in the CDR3. Looked up from germline, CDR1 is SGHRS and CDR2 is YFSETQ. Libraries were prepared by immunoSEQ multiplex PCR; TCRdb keeps only in-frame clonotypes and omits some of them. The sample includes approximately 300,000 clones, around 93% of them seen just once. The TCR originated in an adult who received the AZD1222 COVID-19 vaccine. The chain joins TRBV5-1 to TRBJ1-5, with 9 bases aligning to TRBD1. This specimen was peripheral blood, taken 28 days after the second AZD1222 dose. DNA for the CDR3: TGCGCCAGCAGCCCGGAAGGACAGGGGAGTCAGCCCCAGCATTTT. It specifies CASSPEGQGSQPQHF.